The clone carrying this TCR beta chain occurred a few times. Noted time point: after neoadjuvant nivolumab, at surgical resection. The entry originates in a study of neoadjuvant anti-PD-1 for oral cavity cancer. The V and J ends lost 2 bases and 2 bases respectively, with 12 bases between them. The CDR3 spans 15 residues. Germline V CDR1 and CDR2: SGHTA, FQGTGA. Most PBMC samples had about 520 ng input DNA in six replicates. Method: immunoSEQ multiplex PCR; TCRdb's copy keeps in-frame clones and lacks some. This table has around 65,000 clones, approximately 87% appearing once. The sequence was collected from a person aged 35-79 years with oral cavity squamous cell carcinoma. The J gene is TRBJ2-5, the V gene TRBV7-3; tentatively, D is TRBD1 (5 bases). The sequencing here drew on PBMCs, taken after nivolumab (anti-PD-1) treatment. This CDR3 reads CASSLLPGLQETQYF. CDR3 nucleotides: TGTGCCAGCAGCTTACTTCCAGGGCTGCAAGAGACCCAGTACTTC.